This TCR beta chain was captured by sequencing in a study of cytomegalovirus exposure and HLA in healthy donors. V was trimmed by 0 bases and J by 0 bases, leaving 9 bases between them. This CDR3 has 15 residues. Germline assignment: CDR1 SGHRS and CDR2 YFSETQ. TCRdb's copy holds only in-frame clones and misses some; the assay was immunoSEQ multiplex PCR. Of roughly 120,000 clones in the sample, over 85% were seen once. The origin of this receptor is a man aged 30 to 39 in good health and CMV-seronegative. Specimen: PBMCs. V usage is TRBV5-1 and J usage is TRBJ1-1; tentatively, D is TRBD1 (6 bases). The CDR3 coding sequence is TGCGCCAGCAGCTTGGTTGGGACAATGAACACTGAAGCTTTCTTT. It specifies CASSLVGTMNTEAFF.